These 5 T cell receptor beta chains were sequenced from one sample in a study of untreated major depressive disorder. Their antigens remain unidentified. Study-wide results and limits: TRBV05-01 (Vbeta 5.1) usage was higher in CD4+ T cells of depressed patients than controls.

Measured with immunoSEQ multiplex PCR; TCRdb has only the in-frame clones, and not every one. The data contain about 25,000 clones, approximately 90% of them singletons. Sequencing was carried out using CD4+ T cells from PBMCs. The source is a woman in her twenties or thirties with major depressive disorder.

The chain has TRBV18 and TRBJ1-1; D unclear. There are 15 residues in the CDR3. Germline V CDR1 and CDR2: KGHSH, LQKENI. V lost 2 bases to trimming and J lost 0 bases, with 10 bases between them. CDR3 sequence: CASSPDQVMNTEAFF. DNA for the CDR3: TGTGCCAGCTCACCAGACCAGGTTATGAACACTGAAGCTTTCTTT.

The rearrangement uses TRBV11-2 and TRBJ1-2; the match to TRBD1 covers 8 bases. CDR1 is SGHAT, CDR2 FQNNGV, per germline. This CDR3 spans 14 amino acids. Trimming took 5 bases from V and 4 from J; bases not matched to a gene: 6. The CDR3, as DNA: TGTGCCAGCAGCCCAGGGACAGGCCCCTATGGCTACACCTTC. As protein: CASSPGTGPYGYTF.

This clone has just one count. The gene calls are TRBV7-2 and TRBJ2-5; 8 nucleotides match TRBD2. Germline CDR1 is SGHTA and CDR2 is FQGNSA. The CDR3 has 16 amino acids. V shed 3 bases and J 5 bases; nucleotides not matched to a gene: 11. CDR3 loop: CASSLAGQRERETQYF. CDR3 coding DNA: TGTGCCAGCAGCTTGGCCGGGCAGCGGGAGAGGGAGACCCAGTACTTC.

The chain's CDR3 is CASTQGSGTEAFF. The CDR3 nucleotides read TGTGCCAGCACCCAGGGGTCGGGCACTGAAGCTTTCTTT. The chain has TRBV9 and TRBJ1-1; tentatively, D is TRBD1 (6 bases). The V gene lost 6 bases and the J gene lost 4 bases, with 13 bases spanning the gap. Germline V gene lookup returns CDR1 SGDLS and CDR2 YYNGEE. This CDR3 is 13 amino acids long.

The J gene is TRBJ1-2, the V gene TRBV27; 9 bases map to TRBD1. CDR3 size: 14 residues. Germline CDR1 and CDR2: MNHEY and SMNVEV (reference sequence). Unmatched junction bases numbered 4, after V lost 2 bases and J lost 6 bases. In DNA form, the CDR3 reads TGTGCCAGCAGTTTAACAGGGGGCGCGGATGGCTACACCTTC. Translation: CASSLTGGADGYTF.